This T cell receptor beta chain was recorded in a study of cytotoxic CD8 clonotypes in ibrutinib-treated CLL. Study as a whole: Results showed roughly 24 partial and 2 complete responses; following median about 68 months, around 15 remained remitted, about twelve advanced.

In regard to this clone: Antigen unknown.

Study-wide points: Measured clonality at baseline was greater than in age-matched healthy donors and tracked with circulating CD8+ T-cell counts.

Approximately 2.2 micrograms of genomic DNA came from cryopreserved PBMCs for TCR beta libraries. The CDR3 runs to 15 residues. Germline loops: CDR1 SNHLY, CDR2 FYNNEI. Losses at the gene ends were 4 bases for V and 3 bases for J; bases not matched to a gene: 6. The protocol was immunoSEQ multiplex PCR, while the TCRdb copy is restricted to in-frame clones and leaves out a portion. The sample comprises fewer than 400,000 clones, roughly 70% of which are singletons, and approximately 6% rests with the top ten. The clonotype was recovered from a human donor with chronic lymphocytic leukemia. V usage is TRBV2 and J usage is TRBJ2-7; 10 bases line up with TRBD2. The sample consisted of PBMCs, taken after 36 months of ibrutinib treatment. The DNA for the CDR3 is TGTGCCAGCAGTGGATGGCTAGCGGGAGACTACGAGCAGTACTTC. Amino acids: CASSGWLAGDYEQYF.